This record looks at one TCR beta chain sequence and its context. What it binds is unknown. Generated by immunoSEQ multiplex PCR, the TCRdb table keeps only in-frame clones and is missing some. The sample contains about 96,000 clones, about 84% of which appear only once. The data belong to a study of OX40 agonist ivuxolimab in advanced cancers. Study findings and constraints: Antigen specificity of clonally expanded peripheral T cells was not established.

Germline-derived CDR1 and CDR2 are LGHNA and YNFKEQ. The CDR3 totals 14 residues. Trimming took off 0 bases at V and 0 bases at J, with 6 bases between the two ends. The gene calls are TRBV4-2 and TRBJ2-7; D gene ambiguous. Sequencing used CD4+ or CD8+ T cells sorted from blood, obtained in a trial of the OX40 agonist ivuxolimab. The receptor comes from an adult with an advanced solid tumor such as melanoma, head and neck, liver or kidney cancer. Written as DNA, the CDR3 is TGTGCCAGCAGCCAAGATCCTGTCTCCTACGAGCAGTACTTC. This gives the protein CASSQDPVSYEQYF.